Listed here are 20 T cell receptor beta chains from one sample, sequenced in a study of blood T cell repertoires in COVID-19 (dated by TCRdb to the early 2020s). The library was obtained by the immunoSEQ multiplex PCR assay. Imported from immuneACCESS, the table was reduced by TCRdb to in-frame sequences with V and J called. These copies leave out some clones; in studies compared against another copy, an unresolved V gene accounts for under half, and the cause of the remainder is not known. This sample is represented by roughly 300,000 clones; around 87% of them were singletons. The top ten clonotypes cover around 8% of the sample. The sample taken for sequencing was peripheral blood. The receptor source for this set is a woman aged 50 to 60 who had recovered from COVID-19.

The rearrangement uses TRBV5-1 and TRBJ2-2, with a possible D match to TRBD1 (6 bases). V was trimmed by 7 bases and J by 6 bases, leaving 16 bases between them. Per the germline V gene, CDR1 is SGHRS and CDR2 is YFSETQ. The CDR3 runs 14 residues. CDR3 coding DNA: TGCGCCAGCGTGGAAGTACAGGGAGCCGGGGAGCTGTTTTTT. Its translation: CASVEVQGAGELFF.

This chain connects TRBV5-4 to TRBJ2-7; TRBD1 might be the D (6 bases). With 4 bases removed from V and 2 bases from J, the gap between germline ends came to 13 bases. Germline V lookup: CDR1 SGHNT, CDR2 YYREEE (reference sequence). This CDR3 is built from 14 residues. The CDR3 sequence is CASSSTNRAYEQYF. Here the CDR3 DNA reads TGTGCCAGCAGCAGTACAAACAGGGCCTACGAGCAGTACTTC.

The chain joins TRBV6-1 to TRBJ1-6; D may be TRBD1 (5 bases). The germline V gene encodes CDR1 MNHNS and CDR2 SASEGT. Between the trimmed V and J ends, which lost 2 bases and 5 bases, there was a span of 13 bases. The CDR3 sequence is 16 residues long. The CDR3 bases are TGTGCCAGCAGTGAACCCGTGGGGGGGGATAATTCACCCCTCCACTTT. This gives the protein CASSEPVGGDNSPLHF.

The V gene is TRBV18, the J gene TRBJ2-2; tentative D call: TRBD2 (5 bases). The CDR3 extends over 16 amino acids. V lost 2 bases to trimming and J lost 4 bases, with 14 bases between them. CDR1 and CDR2 from the germline V gene are KGHSH and LQKENI. CDR3 DNA: TGTGCCAGCTCACCAAGTATCCAGCGGTTCACCGGGGAGCTGTTTTTT. It is translated as CASSPSIQRFTGELFF. The full variable domain, with the rest looked up from reference TRBV18 and TRBJ2-2, is NAGVMQNPRHLVRRRGQEARLRCSPMKGHSHVYWYRQLPEEGLKFMVYLQKENIIDESGMPKERFSAEFPKEGPSILRIQQVVRGDSAAYFCASSPSIQRFTGELFFGEGSRLTVL.

Turning to this clone: Other DNA sequences in this sample translate to the same CDR3. The rearrangement joins TRBV27 to TRBJ2-5; TRBD1 aligns across 8 bases. Germline assignment: CDR1 MNHEY and CDR2 SMNVEV (reference sequence). The junction had 7 bases not matched to a gene; V was cut back by 5 bases and J by 5 bases. The CDR3 loop spans 14 amino acids. DNA for the CDR3: TGTGCCAGCAGTCTTCAGGGGGCAGGGGAGACCCAGTACTTC. Protein product: CASSLQGAGETQYF.

The chain is built from TRBV4-1 and TRBJ2-7; 9 nucleotides match TRBD1. The germline V gene has CDR1 MGHRA and CDR2 YSYEKL. The CDR3 has 16 amino acids. The trim removed 2 bases at V and 2 bases at J, leaving 7 bases unmatched. As DNA, the CDR3 is TGCGCCAGCAGCCAAACCCGGACAGGGGAGGCCTACGAGCAGTACTTC. This translates into CASSQTRTGEAYEQYF.

The chain is built from TRBV30 and TRBJ1-6; D is ambiguous. CDR1 and CDR2 from the germline V gene are GTSNPN and SVGIG (reference sequence). V lost 0 bases and J lost 14, with 11 bases in between. The CDR3 totals 12 residues. The CDR3 nucleotides read TGTGCCTGGAGTGTAACCGCCGCGTCCCTCCACTTT. Its translation: CAWSVTAASLHF.

J is TRBJ2-6 and V is TRBV7-9, with 9 bases lining up with TRBD1. V trimming: 5 bases; J trimming: 12 bases; junction bases outside the gene matches: 11. Germline V gene data show CDR1 as SEHNR and CDR2 as FQNEAQ (reference sequence). This CDR3 is 15 amino acids long. The CDR3 spells CASSLRPGQGSVLTF. The CDR3 DNA reads TGTGCCAGCAGCCTTAGACCGGGACAGGGCTCCGTCCTGACTTTC.

This rearrangement joins TRBV2 to TRBJ2-3; TRBD2 agrees at 11 bases. Germline V gives CDR1 SNHLY, CDR2 FYNNEI. Trimming removed 6 bases from V and 4 bases from J; junction bases left unmatched: 6. This CDR3 comprises 15 residues. The DNA for the CDR3 is TGTGCCAGCAGCCCACTAGCGGGAGTGCCAGATACGCAGTATTTT. Translating gives CASSPLAGVPDTQYF.

V and J are TRBV28 and TRBJ2-7; 7 bases map to TRBD2. CDR3 length equals 14 residues. Germline V gives CDR1 MDHEN, CDR2 SYDVKM. The V segment lost 7 bases and the J segment 0 bases; nucleotides outside the gene matches: 6. The chain's CDR3 is CASTWRGYSYEQYF. The CDR3 DNA reads as TGTGCCAGCACCTGGCGGGGGTACTCCTACGAGCAGTACTTC.

The rearrangement links TRBV7-6 to TRBJ2-7, with TRBD1 matching over 9 bases. The V segment lost 3 bases and the J segment 3 bases; nucleotides outside the gene matches: 3. Germline V gene sequence: CDR1 SGHVS, CDR2 FNYEAQ. The CDR3 has 14 amino acids. CDR3 sequence reads: CASSLTGGIYEQYF. The CDR3 DNA reads as TGTGCCAGCAGCTTGACAGGGGGAATCTACGAGCAGTACTTC.

The chain has TRBV18 and TRBJ2-1; 7 bases are shared with TRBD1. With V trimmed by 1 base and J by 1 base, 7 bases remained unmatched. This CDR3 region has 17 residues. The V gene's germline CDR1 is KGHSH and CDR2 LQKENI. In DNA, the CDR3 is TGTGCCAGCTCACCACAGAGTGGGACAGCGTCCTACAATGAGCAGTTCTTC. Translated, it gives CASSPQSGTASYNEQFF.

CDR3 region: CAISDAWGQSNTEAFF. The CDR3 coding sequence is TGTGCCATCAGTGATGCCTGGGGACAGTCGAACACTGAAGCTTTCTTT. This sequence joins TRBV10-3 and TRBJ1-1, with 7 positions matching TRBD1. With 3 bases clipped from V and 1 base from J, the junction kept 8 bases outside the gene matches. The CDR3 runs 16 residues. CDR1 and CDR2 (germline): ENHRY, SYGVKD.

The chain carries TRBV7-8 and TRBJ2-7; D is possibly TRBD1 (5 bases). Germline CDR1 reads SGHVS; CDR2 reads FQNEAQ. Trimming removed 4 bases at V and 4 bases at J, with 8 bases between. The CDR3 loop spans 12 amino acids. CDR3 sequence: CASSYQGYEQYF. The CDR3 DNA is TGTGCCAGCAGCTACCAGGGTTACGAGCAGTACTTC.

CDR3 loop: CASSFFRGHYGYTF. The DNA of the CDR3 is TGTGCCAGCAGTTTCTTCAGGGGGCACTATGGCTACACCTTC. The chain carries TRBV28 and TRBJ1-2; the match to TRBD1 covers 8 bases. The germline V gene encodes CDR1 MDHEN and CDR2 SYDVKM. This CDR3 contains 14 residues. V gave up 3 bases and J gave up 3 bases; unmatched junction bases: 3.

V gene TRBV30 combines with J gene TRBJ1-5; D possibly corresponds to TRBD1 (5 bases). The germline V gene has CDR1 GTSNPN and CDR2 SVGIG (reference sequence). The CDR3 extends over 13 amino acids. V dropped 1 base and J dropped 6 bases, with 10 bases sitting between them. CDR3 coding DNA: TGTGCCTGGAGTGCGGGGGTAGGTCAGCCCCAGCATTTT. Its protein is CAWSAGVGQPQHF.

Details on this clone: Other nucleotide sequences from this sample produce the same CDR3. The chain recombines TRBV27 with TRBJ1-2; D possibly corresponds to TRBD1 (6 bases). Looked up from germline, CDR1 is MNHEY and CDR2 is SMNVEV (reference sequence). V was trimmed by 5 bases and J by 4 bases, leaving 11 bases between them. The CDR3 contains 13 residues. The chain's CDR3 is CASSLQGGYGYTF. CDR3 in DNA: TGTGCCAGCAGTCTACAGGGTGGCTATGGCTACACCTTC.

In its sample, this clone was seen a few times. The chain is built from TRBV2 and TRBJ1-5; 7 nucleotides line up with TRBD1. In germline, CDR1 is SNHLY, CDR2 FYNNEI. V was pared by 3 bases and J by 4 bases, with 3 bases of the junction left unmatched. The CDR3 extends over 14 amino acids. The CDR3 region has the DNA TGTGCCAGCAGTGACAGGACAGGAAATCAGCCCCAGCATTTT. Protein product: CASSDRTGNQPQHF.

The gene calls are TRBV3-1 (or the pseudogene TRBV3-2) and TRBJ2-2; 8 bases are a match to TRBD2. Germline CDR1 reads LGHDT; CDR2 reads YNNKEL (reference sequence). The V gene end was trimmed by 4 bases and the J gene end by 2 bases; junction bases not matched to a gene: 3. The CDR3 runs to 15 residues. The CDR3 DNA reads as TGTGCCAGCAGCCGCCGGGGGGGAAACACCGGGGAGCTGTTTTTT. Protein product: CASSRRGGNTGELFF.

The chain carries TRBV19 and TRBJ2-7; possible D gene TRBD2, 7 bases. The V end was cut by 3 bases, the J end by 2 bases, with 11 bases between. This CDR3 has 14 amino acids. Germline V gene sequence: CDR1 LNHDA, CDR2 SQIVND (reference sequence). CDR3 in DNA: TGTGCCAGTAGTATTTCGGGGGGCCCCTACGAGCAGTACTTC. Amino acids: CASSISGGPYEQYF.